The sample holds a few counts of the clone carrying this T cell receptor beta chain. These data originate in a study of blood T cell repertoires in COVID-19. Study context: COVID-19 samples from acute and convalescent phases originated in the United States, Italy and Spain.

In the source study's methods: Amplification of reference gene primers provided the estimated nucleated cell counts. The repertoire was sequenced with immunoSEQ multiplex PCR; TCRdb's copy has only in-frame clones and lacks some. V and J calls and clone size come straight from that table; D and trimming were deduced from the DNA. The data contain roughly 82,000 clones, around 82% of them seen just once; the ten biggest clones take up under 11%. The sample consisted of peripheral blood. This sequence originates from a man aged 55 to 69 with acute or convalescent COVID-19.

The CDR3 protein is CASSPSSNTGRTGNQPQHF. DNA for the CDR3: TGTGCCAGCAGTCCTTCATCCAATACAGGGCGAACGGGCAATCAGCCCCAGCATTTT. The gene calls are TRBV28 and TRBJ1-5; D is possibly TRBD1 (6 bases). Trimming removed 5 bases at V and 2 bases at J, with 25 bases between. This CDR3 has 19 residues. The V gene's germline CDR1 is MDHEN and CDR2 SYDVKM. Full variable domain (outside the CDR3, taken from reference TRBV28 and TRBJ1-5): DVKVTQSSRYLVKRTGEKVFLECVQDMDHENMFWYRQDPGLGLRLIYFSYDVKMKEKGDIPEGYSVSREKKERFSLILESASTNQTSMYLCASSPSSNTGRTGNQPQHFGDGTRLSIL.